This T cell receptor (beta chain) stems from a study of shared clonotypes between healthy human individuals. General study results and limits: The study found lower generation probabilities in non-shared clonotypes than in those shared by all four donors.

Profiled with immunoSEQ multiplex PCR; TCRdb holds only in-frame clones, not every one. The sample has about 1.1 million clones; roughly 80% are singletons. In regard to this clone: Its antigen is not identified.

From germline, CDR1 is SQVTM and CDR2 ANQGSEA. The CDR3 length is 15 residues. The ends were cut back, 7 bases at V and 5 bases at J, with 24 bases in the middle. The genes are TRBV29-1 and TRBJ2-7, with D perhaps matching TRBD1 (6 bases). Specimen: memory CD4+ T cells from PBMCs. Documented subset: CD45RA-negative fraction. This TCR was recovered from a man aged 18 to 29 in good health. Some clones in this sample may be carry-over from other donors' samples. DNA for the CDR3: TGCAGCGCTACACCGCAGACAGGCTCGGGGAACGAGCAGTACTTC. Its translation: CSATPQTGSGNEQYF.